Below are 15 T cell receptor beta chains sequenced from a single sample in a study of T cell repertoires in cytomegalovirus infection. In TCRdb, the reads were re-called with MiXCR into one record per CDR3 protein. The sample records 450,000 to 650,000 distinct CDR3 sequences, 35% to 50% being singletons. The antigens these receptors bind are not known. The input for sequencing was cultured PBMCs, taken from culture after CMV antigen stimulation. The origin of the receptors is a human donor in good health (CMV status not recorded). Some clones in this sample may be carry-over from other donors' samples.

The V gene is TRBV6-2 or TRBV6-3, the J gene TRBJ2-2, with TRBD2 matching 7 bases. Looked up from germline, CDR1 is MNHEY and CDR2 is SVGEGT. The CDR3 length is 16 residues. V trimming: 6 bases; J trimming: 5 bases; junction bases outside the gene matches: 12. The CDR3 spells CASRPAGRVRTGELFF. The CDR3 nucleotides are TGTGCCAGCAGACCAGCGGGGCGCGTGAGGACCGGGGAGCTGTTTTTT.

The CDR3 protein is CASLTGGTQYF. As DNA, the CDR3 is TGTGCCAGTCTGACGGGGGGTACGCAGTATTTT. The rearrangement links TRBV12-3 or TRBV12-4 to TRBJ2-3; 7 nucleotides line up with TRBD2. The CDR3 extends over 11 amino acids. Losses at the gene ends were 9 bases for V and 8 bases for J; bases not matched to a gene: 5.

The chain has TRBV24-1 and TRBJ2-1; D remains ambiguous. Germline CDR1 and CDR2: KGHDR and SFDVKD. The germline V and J ends were trimmed by 9 bases and 0 bases, with 5 bases remaining between them. CDR3 length: 12 amino acids. As DNA, the CDR3 is TGTGCCACCGCCAGCTCCTACAATGAGCAGTTCTTC. Its protein is CATASSYNEQFF.

This chain uses TRBV7-2 with TRBJ1-2, with TRBD1 as a possible D gene (5 bases). This CDR3 has 14 residues. The V and J ends lost 3 bases and 4 bases respectively, with 12 bases between them. Germline V gene lookup returns CDR1 SGHTA and CDR2 FQGNSA. As DNA, the CDR3 is TGTGCCAGCAGCTTTTCGGGGACTGTCTATGGCTACACCTTC. Its translation is CASSFSGTVYGYTF.

This chain uses TRBV5-1 with TRBJ2-7; the D gene is possibly TRBD1 (5 bases). This CDR3 has 14 residues. Germline values: CDR1 SGHRS, CDR2 YFSETQ. V shed 3 bases and J shed 1 base, with 11 bases lying between them. DNA for the CDR3: TGCGCCAGCAGCTGGGGCGACGCATCCTACGAGCAGTACTTC. Translated: CASSWGDASYEQYF.

This clonotype was seen ten or more times. The V and J genes are TRBV7-2 and TRBJ2-7; 8 nucleotides align to TRBD2. CDR1 and CDR2 from the germline V gene are SGHTA and FQGNSA. The CDR3 is made up of 15 amino acids. The J segment lost 7 bases and the V segment lost 6 bases, leaving 14 bases of the junction unmatched. The CDR3 protein is CASRFSGGALGEQYF. The CDR3 nucleotides are TGTGCCAGCAGGTTTTCCGGGGGGGCCCTTGGTGAGCAGTACTTC.

This clonotype was counted between two and nine times. The V call is TRBV11-2, the J call TRBJ1-1; a weak D match, TRBD1 (6 bases). CDR1 and CDR2 (germline): SGHAT, FQNNGV. CDR3 length: 12 amino acids. V gave up 1 base and J gave up 9 bases, with 9 bases separating them. The CDR3 loop reads CASSLVGTQAFF. The CDR3 DNA follows: TGTGCCAGCAGCTTAGTAGGGACACAAGCTTTCTTT.

The V and J genes are TRBV5-4 and TRBJ2-7; no definite D call. Germline V gene data show CDR1 as SGHNT and CDR2 as YYREEE (reference sequence). Trimming pared 5 bases from V and 0 bases from J, leaving 15 bases between. This CDR3 has 15 residues. CDR3 bases: TGTGCCAGCAGGTCGAGTAGTGGAAGCTCCTACGAGCAGTACTTC. Protein product: CASRSSSGSSYEQYF.

The chain has TRBV5-6 and TRBJ2-5, with D possibly TRBD2 on 6 matching bases. The CDR3 extends over 12 amino acids. The V end was cut by 4 bases, the J end by 4 bases, with 8 bases between. Germline assignment: CDR1 SGHDT and CDR2 YYEEEE. CDR3 coding DNA: TGTGCCAGCAGCCGGGAGCCAGAGACCCAGTACTTC. This codes for CASSREPETQYF.

CDR3: CASSIRQGPYGYTF. As DNA, the CDR3 is TGTGCCAGTAGTATCCGACAGGGCCCCTATGGCTACACCTTC. The chain joins TRBV19 to TRBJ1-2; 7 bases map to TRBD1. The trim removed 3 bases at V and 4 bases at J, leaving 5 bases unmatched. The CDR3 contains 14 residues. Germline CDR1 LNHDA, CDR2 SQIVND (reference sequence).

Regarding this clonotype: At one end, the junction sequence differs from germline, possibly due to a read error. The CDR3 is CASSQAWGGQETQYF. CDR3 sequence (DNA): TGTGCCAGCAGCCAAGCCTGGGGAGGACAAGAGACCCAGTACTTC. This rearrangement joins TRBV4-1 to TRBJ2-5, with D possibly matching TRBD2 (6 bases). CDR1 and CDR2 (germline): MGHRA, YSYEKL. This CDR3 is built from 15 residues.

The chain uses TRBV7-2 and TRBJ2-1; TRBD1 is a possible D gene (6 bases). CDR1 SGHTA and CDR2 FQGNSA come from the germline V gene. V shed 3 bases and J shed 9 bases, with 9 bases lying between them. The CDR3 has 12 amino acids. The CDR3 DNA reads TGTGCCAGCAGCTTGAGAGGGGGTGAGCAGTTCTTC. It translates to CASSLRGGEQFF.

This chain links TRBV2 with TRBJ2-5; 12 nucleotides match TRBD1. The V and J ends lost 6 bases and 5 bases, in that order; junction bases with no gene match: 4. This CDR3 comprises 14 residues. CDR1 is SNHLY, CDR2 FYNNEI, per germline. CDR3 amino acids: CASRGQGASETQYF. The CDR3 region has the DNA TGTGCCAGCAGGGGACAGGGGGCATCGGAGACCCAGTACTTC.

The rearrangement links TRBV18 to TRBJ2-1, with TRBD1 as a possible D gene (5 bases). The germline V gene has CDR1 KGHSH and CDR2 LQKENI. CDR3 length: 16 amino acids. Trimming took 2 bases from V and 0 from J, leaving 11 bases between them. DNA of the CDR3: TGTGCCAGCTCACCAGGCAGGGTCGGCTCCTACAATGAGCAGTTCTTC. This codes for CASSPGRVGSYNEQFF.

This chain uses TRBV7-8 with TRBJ1-1; D remains ambiguous. Between the trimmed V and J ends, which lost 7 bases and 2 bases, there was a span of 17 bases. This CDR3 is 15 amino acids long. Germline lookup yields CDR1 SGHVS and CDR2 FQNEAQ. CDR3 DNA: TGTGCCAGCAACTATATCGGGGAGATTAACACTGAAGCTTTCTTT. Translation: CASNYIGEINTEAFF.